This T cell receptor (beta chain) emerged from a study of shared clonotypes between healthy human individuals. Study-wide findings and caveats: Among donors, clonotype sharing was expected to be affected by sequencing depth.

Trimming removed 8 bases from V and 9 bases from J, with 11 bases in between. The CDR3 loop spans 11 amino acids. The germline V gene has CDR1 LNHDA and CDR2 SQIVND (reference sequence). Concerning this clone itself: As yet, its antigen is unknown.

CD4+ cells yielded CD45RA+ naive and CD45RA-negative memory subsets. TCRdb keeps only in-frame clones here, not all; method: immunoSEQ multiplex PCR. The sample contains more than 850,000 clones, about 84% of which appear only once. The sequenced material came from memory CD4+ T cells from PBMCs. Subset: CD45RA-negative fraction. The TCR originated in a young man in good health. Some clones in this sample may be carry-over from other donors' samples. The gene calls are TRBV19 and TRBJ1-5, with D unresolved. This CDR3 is CASGSYGPQHF. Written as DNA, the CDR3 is TGTGCCAGTGGGTCCTATGGGCCCCAGCATTTT.